The 16 T cell receptor beta chains below come from one sample, sequenced in a study of tumor and adjacent non-tumor tissue in lung cancer. TCRbeta libraries were built with three rounds of nested PCR, modified from ARM-PCR. Each CDR3 protein gets one entry after TCRdb re-called the multiplex PCR reads with MiXCR. The table includes roughly 220,000 distinct CDR3 sequences, 60% to 85% detected once. This sample's RNA came from whole unsorted tissue. The sample consisted of lung tumor tissue. These receptors were taken from a man in his fifties or sixties with non-small cell lung cancer.

The rearrangement links TRBV20-1 to TRBJ1-6, with D possibly being TRBD1 (5 bases). Trimming took off 3 bases at V and 15 bases at J, with 21 bases between the two ends. Germline CDR1 and CDR2: DFQATT and SNEGSKA (reference sequence). The CDR3 runs 14 residues. The CDR3 protein is CSASQGVKVTHLHF. CDR3 DNA: TGCAGTGCTAGCCAAGGGGTAAAAGTGACACACCTCCACTTT.

The chain employs TRBV30 and TRBJ1-3, with D perhaps matching TRBD1 (6 bases). V was pared by 4 bases and J by 0 bases, with 16 bases between. From germline, CDR1 is GTSNPN and CDR2 SVGIG (reference sequence). The CDR3 runs 16 residues. CDR3 protein: CAWIRPGAISGNTIYF. In DNA, the CDR3 is TGTGCCTGGATTCGGCCGGGGGCCATCTCTGGAAACACCATATATTTT.

Of note for this clonotype: The junction shows a germline mismatch at one end, possibly a read error. The chain employs TRBV4-1 and TRBJ1-5; no definite D call. The J call could be wrong; TRBJ2-3 is a better fit for the DNA end. This CDR3 contains 15 residues. Germline V gives CDR1 MGHRA, CDR2 YSYEKL. The CDR3 sequence is CAISQDSINNQPQYF. In DNA form, the CDR3 reads TGCGCCATCAGCCAAGATTCCATAAACAATCAGCCCCAGTATTTT.

For this clonotype: A read error may produce the germline difference seen at one junction end. The rearrangement uses TRBV11-2 and TRBJ1-6, with D hard to call. Germline CDR1 reads SGHAT; CDR2 reads FQNNGV. CDR3 length equals 15 residues. The CDR3 nucleotides are TGTGCCAGCAGCTTAGAGGCAGAGCTGAATTCGCCCCTCCACTTT. Protein: CASSLEAELNSPLHF.

In its sample, this clonotype was seen many times. V is TRBV11-3 and J is TRBJ2-1, with TRBD1 matching over 7 bases. Trimming cost V 3 bases and J 0 bases; bases outside gene matches: 5. CDR1 is SGHNT and CDR2 is YENEEA in the germline V gene. The CDR3 loop spans 16 amino acids. This CDR3 reads CASSFRRGSSYNEQFF. For the CDR3, the DNA is TGTGCCAGCAGCTTTCGCAGGGGGAGCTCCTACAATGAGCAGTTCTTC.

With respect to this clonotype: An end of the junction does not agree with germline; a read error may underlie this. The chain recombines TRBV11-3 with TRBJ2-3; D is tentatively TRBD1 or TRBD2 (6 bases each). Germline V gene lookup returns CDR1 SGHNT and CDR2 YENEEA. The CDR3 length is 19 residues. The CDR3 protein is CASRLDPLGVGGSTDTQYF. CDR3 sequence (DNA): TGTGCCAGCAGATTAGATCCCCTAGGAGTCGGGGGCAGCACAGATACGCAGTATTTT.

Comment on this clonotype: Germline is not matched at one junction end, which may reflect a read error. The V gene is TRBV12-3 or TRBV12-4, the J gene TRBJ2-1; a weak D match, TRBD1 (8 bases). This CDR3 has 15 residues. The CDR3 DNA reads as TGTACCAGCAGCGGGGACAGGAGGGCCTACAATGAGCAGTTCTTC. Its protein product is CTSSGDRRAYNEQFF.

As concerns this clonotype: The junction shows a germline mismatch at one end, possibly a read error. CDR3 DNA sequence: TGTACCAGCAGTACCCGACAGGGTTTTGCTGAAGCTTTCTTT. It translates to CTSSTRQGFAEAFF. The V call is TRBV28, the J call TRBJ1-1; the match to TRBD1 covers 7 bases. This CDR3 has 14 residues. CDR1 is MDHEN, CDR2 SYDVKM, per germline.

Comment on this clonotype: A read error may explain this, as a much larger clone is one base away. The rearrangement uses TRBV29-1 and TRBJ1-2; tentative D call: TRBD1 (6 bases). Germline V lookup: CDR1 SQVTM, CDR2 ANQGSEA. This CDR3 is 17 amino acids long. The CDR3 here is CNVESAKPQGIGYGYTF. The CDR3, as DNA: TGCAACGTTGAGTCAGCGAAACCACAGGGAATAGGATACGGCTACACCTTC.

A remark on this clonotype: One end of the junction is discordant with germline, which a read error may explain. CDR3 residues: CASNLGVRTGRVQETQYF. The CDR3 coding sequence is TGTGCCAGCAACTTGGGGGTGAGGACGGGGCGGGTTCAGGAGACCCAGTACTTC. This chain links TRBV5-6 with TRBJ2-5; perhaps D is TRBD1 or TRBD2 (5 bases each). The CDR3 totals 18 residues. Germline V gives CDR1 SGHDT, CDR2 YYEEEE.

The genes are TRBV11-2 and TRBJ2-2; TRBD2 matches 9 bases. Germline CDR1 is SGHAT and CDR2 is FQNNGV. The CDR3 consists of 17 residues. V was clipped by 1 base and J by 2 bases; unmatched bases: 5. The CDR3 coding sequence is TGTGCCAGCAGCTTAGGGACTAGCGCCCTCAACACCGGGGAGCTGTTTTTT. Translation gives CASSLGTSALNTGELFF.

This clonotype showed up just a few times. This may be a read error: a much more frequent sequence differs by one nucleotide. This chain joins TRBV20-1 and TRBJ2-3; TRBD2 agrees at 10 bases. Trimming removed 1 base from V and 7 bases from J; junction bases left unmatched: 5. CDR1 and CDR2 from the germline V gene are DFQATT and SNEGSKA (reference sequence). The CDR3 is 14 residues long. The CDR3 DNA follows: TGCAGTGCTAGAGCCCCGGGACTAGCGCATACGCAGTATTTT. Amino acid sequence: CSARAPGLAHTQYF.

The CDR3 sequence is CASSLGRRLAKNIQYF. The CDR3 DNA sequence: TGTGCCAGCAGTCTGGGACGTCGACTAGCCAAAAACATTCAGTACTTC. This chain uses TRBV28 with TRBJ2-4, with D possibly called TRBD1 or TRBD2 (5 bases each). The V end lost 5 bases, the J end lost 0 bases, and 14 bases lay between the germline ends. CDR1 and CDR2 from the germline V gene are MDHEN and SYDVKM. This CDR3 is built from 16 residues.

About this clonotype: With a much larger clone just one base away, this may be a read error. The conserved phenylalanine or tryptophan is not found at the CDR3 terminus, so this likely reflects a read error. This chain uses TRBV20-1 with TRBJ2-1, with D perhaps matching TRBD1 or TRBD2 (6 bases each). Between the trimmed V and J ends, which lost 1 base and 0 bases, there was a span of 13 bases. Germline CDR1 reads DFQATT; CDR2 reads SNEGSKA (reference sequence). CDR3 length equals 16 residues. The CDR3 spells CSARGGDTPSYNEQFL. CDR3 bases: TGCAGTGCTAGAGGGGGGGACACTCCCTCCTACAATGAGCAGTTCCTC.

This clonotype was counted many times. This chain joins TRBV11-3 and TRBJ2-1; 7 positions match TRBD2. After removal of 4 bases from V and 7 bases from J, the junction contained 1 base not matched to a gene. Germline loops: CDR1 SGHNT, CDR2 YENEEA. The CDR3 has 12 amino acids. The CDR3: CASSWGGNEQFF. Written as DNA, the CDR3 is TGTGCCAGCAGCTGGGGGGGAAATGAGCAGTTCTTC.

Turning to this clonotype: The junction differs from germline at one of its ends, possibly a read error. J is TRBJ2-2 and V is TRBV4-2, with a weak D call TRBD2 (7 bases). Germline CDR1 reads LGHNA; CDR2 reads YNFKEQ. The CDR3 is 18 amino acids. CDR3 nucleotides: TGTGTCAGCAGCCAAGACGGCGGGGGCCACGCGAAAACCGGGGAGCTGTTTTTT. It encodes CVSSQDGGGHAKTGELFF.